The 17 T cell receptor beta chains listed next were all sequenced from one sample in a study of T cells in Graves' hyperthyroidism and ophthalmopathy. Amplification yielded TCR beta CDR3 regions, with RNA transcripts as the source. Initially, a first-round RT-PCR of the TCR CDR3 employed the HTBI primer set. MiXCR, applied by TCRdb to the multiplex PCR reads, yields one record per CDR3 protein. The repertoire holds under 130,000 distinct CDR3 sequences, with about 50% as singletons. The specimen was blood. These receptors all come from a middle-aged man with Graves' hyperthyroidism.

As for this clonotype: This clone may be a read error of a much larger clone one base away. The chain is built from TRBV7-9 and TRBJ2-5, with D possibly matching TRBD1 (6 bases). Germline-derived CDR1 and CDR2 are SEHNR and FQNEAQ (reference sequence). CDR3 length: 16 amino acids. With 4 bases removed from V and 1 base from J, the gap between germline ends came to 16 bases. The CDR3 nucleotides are TGTGCCAGCAGCTCTGGCCCTACAGGGTTCCAAGAGACCCAGTACTTC. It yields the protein CASSSGPTGFQETQYF.

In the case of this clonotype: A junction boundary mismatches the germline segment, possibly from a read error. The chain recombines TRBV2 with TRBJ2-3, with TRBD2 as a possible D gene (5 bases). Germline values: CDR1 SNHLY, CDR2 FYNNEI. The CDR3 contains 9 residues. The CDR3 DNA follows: TGTGCCAGCAGTGGAGGGATAGCGTTT. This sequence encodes CASSGGIAF.

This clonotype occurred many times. This chain's CDR3 is CASLGGGEKLFF. DNA of the CDR3: TGTGCCAGCTTGGGGGGAGGTGAAAAACTGTTTTTT. The chain is built from TRBV6-6 and TRBJ1-4; D might be TRBD1 (5 bases). The germline V gene encodes CDR1 MNHNY and CDR2 SVGAGI (reference sequence). V shed 8 bases and J shed 7 bases, with 11 bases lying between them. The CDR3 has 12 amino acids.

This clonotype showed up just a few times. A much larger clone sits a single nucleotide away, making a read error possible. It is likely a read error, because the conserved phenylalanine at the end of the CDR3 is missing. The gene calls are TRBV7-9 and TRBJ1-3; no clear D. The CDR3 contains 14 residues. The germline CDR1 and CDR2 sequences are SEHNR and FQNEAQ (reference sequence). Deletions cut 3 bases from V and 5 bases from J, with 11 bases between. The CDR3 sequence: CASSLSPGRNTIYL. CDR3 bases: TGTGCCAGCAGCTTGTCCCCAGGCAGAAACACCATATATCTT.

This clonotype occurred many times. As DNA, the CDR3 is TGTGCCAGCAGCTTAGGGGCCCCAGGCAGGGGGCACAATGAGCAGTTCTTC. Translating it yields CASSLGAPGRGHNEQFF. The chain employs TRBV7-9 and TRBJ2-1; 8 bases match TRBD1. This CDR3 is 17 amino acids long. The junction had 10 bases not matched to a gene; V was cut back by 1 base and J by 5 bases. The germline V gene has CDR1 SEHNR and CDR2 FQNEAQ (reference sequence).

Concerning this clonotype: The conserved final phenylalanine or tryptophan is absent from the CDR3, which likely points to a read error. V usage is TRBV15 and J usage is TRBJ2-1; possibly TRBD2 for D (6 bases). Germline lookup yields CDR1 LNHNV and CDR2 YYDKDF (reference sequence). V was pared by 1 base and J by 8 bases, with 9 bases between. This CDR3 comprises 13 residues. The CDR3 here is CATSRAGTDEQFL. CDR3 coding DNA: TGTGCCACCAGCAGAGCAGGGACTGATGAGCAGTTCTTA.

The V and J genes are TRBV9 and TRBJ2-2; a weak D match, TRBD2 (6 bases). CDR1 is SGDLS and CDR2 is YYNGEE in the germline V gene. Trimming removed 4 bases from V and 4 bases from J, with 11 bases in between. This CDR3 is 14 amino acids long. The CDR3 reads CASSPGSSTGELFF. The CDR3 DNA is TGTGCCAGCAGCCCCGGGAGTTCCACCGGGGAGCTGTTTTTT.

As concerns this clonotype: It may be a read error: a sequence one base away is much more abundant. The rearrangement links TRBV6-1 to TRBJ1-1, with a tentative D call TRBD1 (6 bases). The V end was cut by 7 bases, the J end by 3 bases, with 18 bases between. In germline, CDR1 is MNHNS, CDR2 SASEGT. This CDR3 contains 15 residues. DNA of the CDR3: TGTGCCAGCATTCCATGGGGGCAGGGAGACACTGAAGCTTTCTTT. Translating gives CASIPWGQGDTEAFF.

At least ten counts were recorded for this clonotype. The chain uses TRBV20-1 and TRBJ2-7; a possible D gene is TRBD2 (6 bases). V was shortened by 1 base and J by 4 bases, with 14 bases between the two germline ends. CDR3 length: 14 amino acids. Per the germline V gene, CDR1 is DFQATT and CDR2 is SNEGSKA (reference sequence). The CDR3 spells CSARGSGSGYEQYF. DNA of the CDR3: TGCAGTGCTAGAGGGTCCGGGAGCGGTTACGAGCAGTACTTC.

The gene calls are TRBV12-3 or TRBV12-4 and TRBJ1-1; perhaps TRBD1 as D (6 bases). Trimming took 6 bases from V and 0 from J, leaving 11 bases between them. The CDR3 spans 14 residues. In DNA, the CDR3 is TGTGCCAGCAGGCCAGGGGCTTTGAACACTGAAGCTTTCTTT. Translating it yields CASRPGALNTEAFF.

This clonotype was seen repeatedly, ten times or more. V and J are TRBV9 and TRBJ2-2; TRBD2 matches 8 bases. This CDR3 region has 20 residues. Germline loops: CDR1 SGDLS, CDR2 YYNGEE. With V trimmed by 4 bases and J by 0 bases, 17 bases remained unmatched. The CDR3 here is CASSSKTGGGKLANTGELFF. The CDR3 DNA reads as TGTGCCAGCAGCTCGAAGACGGGCGGGGGGAAACTCGCGAACACCGGGGAGCTGTTTTTT.

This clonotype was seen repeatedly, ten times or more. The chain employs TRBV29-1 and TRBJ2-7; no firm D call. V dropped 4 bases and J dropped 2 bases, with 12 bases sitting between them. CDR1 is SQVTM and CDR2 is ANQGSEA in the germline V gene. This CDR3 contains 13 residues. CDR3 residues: CSVGESPAYEQYF. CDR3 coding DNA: TGCAGCGTTGGAGAATCACCGGCCTACGAGCAGTACTTC.

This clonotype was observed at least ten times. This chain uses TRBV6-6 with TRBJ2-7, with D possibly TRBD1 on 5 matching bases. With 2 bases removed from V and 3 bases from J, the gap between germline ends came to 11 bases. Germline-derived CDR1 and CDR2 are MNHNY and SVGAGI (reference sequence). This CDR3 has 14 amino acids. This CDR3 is CASSYPTASYEQYF. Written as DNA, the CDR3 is TGTGCCAGCAGTTACCCGACAGCTAGCTACGAGCAGTACTTC.

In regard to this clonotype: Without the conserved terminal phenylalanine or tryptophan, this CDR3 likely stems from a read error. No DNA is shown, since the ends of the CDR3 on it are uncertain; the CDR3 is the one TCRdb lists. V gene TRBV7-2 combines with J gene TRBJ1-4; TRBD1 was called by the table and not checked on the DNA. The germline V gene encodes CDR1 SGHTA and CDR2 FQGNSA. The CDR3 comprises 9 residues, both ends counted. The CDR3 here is CASSLVGGT.

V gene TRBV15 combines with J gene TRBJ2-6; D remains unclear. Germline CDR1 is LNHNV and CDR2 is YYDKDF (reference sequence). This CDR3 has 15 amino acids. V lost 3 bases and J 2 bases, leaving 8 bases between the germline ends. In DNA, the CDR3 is TGTGCCACCAGCAGCCGTGATCCTGGGGCCAACGTCCTGACTTTC. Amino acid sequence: CATSSRDPGANVLTF.

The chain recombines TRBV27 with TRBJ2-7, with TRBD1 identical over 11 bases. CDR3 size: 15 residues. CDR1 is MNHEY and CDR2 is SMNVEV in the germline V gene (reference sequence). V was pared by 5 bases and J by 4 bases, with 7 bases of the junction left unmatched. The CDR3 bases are TGTGCCAGCAGTCCCTGGACAGGGGGCTTATACGAGCAGTACTTC. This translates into CASSPWTGGLYEQYF.

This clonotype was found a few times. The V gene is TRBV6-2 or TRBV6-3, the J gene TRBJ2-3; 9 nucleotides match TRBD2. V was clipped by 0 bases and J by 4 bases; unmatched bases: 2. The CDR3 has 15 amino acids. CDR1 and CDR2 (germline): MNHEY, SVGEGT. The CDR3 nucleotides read TGTGCCAGCAGTTACTCTGGCGGGGGGGCAGATACGCAGTATTTT. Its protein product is CASSYSGGGADTQYF.